These 5 T cell receptor beta chains were all obtained from the same sample, sequenced in a study of shared clonotypes between healthy human individuals. Libraries were prepared by immunoSEQ multiplex PCR; TCRdb keeps only in-frame clonotypes and omits some of them. The sample records roughly 2.5 million clones, around nine tenths being singletons. Sequenced material: naive CD4+ T cells sorted from blood. Subset denoted: CD45RA+ positively selected. All receptors come from a man aged 18 to 30 in good health.

This chain links TRBV4-1 with TRBJ2-6, with D perhaps matching TRBD1 (6 bases). The CDR3 spans 20 residues. V was shortened by 0 bases and J by 1 base, with 19 bases between the two germline ends. Per the germline V gene, CDR1 is MGHRA and CDR2 is YSYEKL. The CDR3 DNA sequence: TGCGCCAGCAGCCAAGAGAGGGGGAGACACCCCTCGTCTGGGGCCAACGTCCTGACTTTC. Translating gives CASSQERGRHPSSGANVLTF.

This sequence joins TRBV7-9 and TRBJ2-5; D not certain. Germline V gene data show CDR1 as SEHNR and CDR2 as FQNEAQ (reference sequence). The CDR3 is made up of 14 amino acids. Trimming stripped 5 bases from V and 5 bases from J, with 15 bases between. CDR3 DNA sequence: TGTGCCAGCAGCCTTAACTCCGTTGGGGAGACCCAGTACTTC. Translated: CASSLNSVGETQYF.

The chain recombines TRBV27 with TRBJ2-2; unclear D gene. The CDR3 length is 12 residues. V lost 3 bases, J lost 5 bases, and 4 bases lay in between. The V gene's germline CDR1 is MNHEY and CDR2 SMNVEV (reference sequence). The CDR3 reads CASSLATGELFF. Here the CDR3 DNA reads TGTGCCAGCAGTTTGGCAACCGGGGAGCTGTTTTTT.

The chain combines TRBV6-1 with TRBJ2-7; a possible D gene is TRBD1 (5 bases). Germline V gives CDR1 MNHNS, CDR2 SASEGT. The CDR3 contains 15 residues. With 5 bases removed from V and 2 bases from J, the gap between germline ends came to 16 bases. CDR3 sequence (DNA): TGTGCCAGCAGTCTAGGATTTGACAGACCCTACGAGCAGTACTTC. Residues: CASSLGFDRPYEQYF.

The genes are TRBV7-2 and TRBJ1-6, with 9 bases aligning to TRBD1. Germline lookup yields CDR1 SGHTA and CDR2 FQGNSA. J gave up 7 bases and V 5 bases, and 6 bases lay outside the gene matches. The CDR3 runs 15 residues. CDR3 residues: CASSMTGTGNSPLHF. The CDR3 region has the DNA TGTGCCAGCAGCATGACCGGGACAGGGAATTCACCCCTCCACTTT.